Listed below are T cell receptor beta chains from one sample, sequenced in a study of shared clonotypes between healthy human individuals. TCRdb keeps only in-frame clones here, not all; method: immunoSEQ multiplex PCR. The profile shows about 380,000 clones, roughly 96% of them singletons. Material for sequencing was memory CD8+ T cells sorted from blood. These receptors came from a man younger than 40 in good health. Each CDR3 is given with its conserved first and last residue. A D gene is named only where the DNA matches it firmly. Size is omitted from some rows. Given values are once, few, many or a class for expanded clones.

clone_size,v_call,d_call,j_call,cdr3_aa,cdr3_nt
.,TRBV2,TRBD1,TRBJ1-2,CASSDPLLTGDGYTF,TGTGCCAGCAGTGACCCGCTTTTGACAGGGGATGGCTACACCTTC
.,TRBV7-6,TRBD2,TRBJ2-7,CASSLRPAGGTYEQYF,TGTGCCAGCAGCTTACGGCCAGCGGGAGGGACCTACGAGCAGTACTTC
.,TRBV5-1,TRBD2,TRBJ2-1,CASSLGSSGSSYNEQFF,TGCGCCAGCAGCTTGGGATCAAGCGGGAGCTCCTACAATGAGCAGTTCTTC
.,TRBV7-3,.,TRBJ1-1,CASSLGGRTEAFF,TGTGCCAGCAGCTTAGGGGGAAGGACTGAAGCTTTCTTT
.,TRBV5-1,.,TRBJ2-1,CASSPARFYEQFF,TGCGCCAGCAGCCCGGCGAGGTTCTATGAGCAGTTCTTC
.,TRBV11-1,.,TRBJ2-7,CARSPRCGEQYF,TGTGCCAGGTCCCCCCGTTGTGGGGAGCAGTACTTC
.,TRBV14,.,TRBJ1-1,CASSVRQSPMNTEAFF,TGTGCCAGCAGCGTACGGCAGTCTCCTATGAACACTGAAGCTTTCTTT
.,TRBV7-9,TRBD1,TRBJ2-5,CASSPGGEPETQYF,TGTGCCAGCAGCCCAGGGGGAGAACCAGAGACCCAGTACTTC
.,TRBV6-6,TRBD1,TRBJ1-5,CASSYVGTGNQPQHF,TGTGCCAGCAGTTACGTAGGGACAGGCAATCAGCCCCAGCATTTT
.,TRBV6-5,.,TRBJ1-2,CASSGAPGGYGYTF,TGTGCCAGCAGTGGAGCCCCGGGGGGTTATGGCTACACCTTC
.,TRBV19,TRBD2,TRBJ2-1,CASRGTTLYNEQFF,TGTGCCAGTAGAGGGACTACTCTATACAATGAGCAGTTCTTC
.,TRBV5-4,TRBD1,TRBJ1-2,CASSLQEQGAYGYTF,TGTGCCAGCAGCTTGCAGGAGCAGGGGGCCTATGGCTACACCTTC
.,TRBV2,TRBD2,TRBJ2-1,CAARRLAGVNEQFF,TGTGCCGCTAGGCGTCTAGCGGGAGTCAATGAGCAGTTCTTC
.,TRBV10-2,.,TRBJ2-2,CASSEGRGDTGELFF,TGCGCCAGCAGTGAAGGGCGGGGAGACACCGGGGAGCTGTTTTTT
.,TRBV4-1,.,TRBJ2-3,CASSQEGAPSTDTQYF,TGCGCCAGCAGCCAAGAGGGGGCCCCCAGCACAGATACGCAGTATTTT
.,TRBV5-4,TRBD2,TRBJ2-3,CASSFGLAVTDTQYF,TGTGCCAGCAGCTTTGGACTAGCGGTAACAGATACGCAGTATTTT
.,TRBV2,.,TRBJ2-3,CASILTRGRPSTDTQYF,TGTGCCAGCATCCTTACCCGAGGCAGGCCCTCCACAGATACGCAGTATTTT
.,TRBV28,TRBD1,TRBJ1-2,CASSRQGGYGYTF,TGTGCCAGCAGTCGACAGGGAGGCTATGGCTACACCTTC
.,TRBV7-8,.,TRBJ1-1,CASSLEVGPVHLEAFF,TGTGCCAGCAGCTTAGAGGTAGGACCCGTCCACCTTGAAGCTTTCTTT
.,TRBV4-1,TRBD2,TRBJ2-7,CASSQLGLAGSYEQYF,TGCGCCAGCAGCCAATTAGGACTAGCGGGATCCTACGAGCAGTACTTC
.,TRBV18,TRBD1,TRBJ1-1,CASSPLNGQGLTEAFF,TGTGCCAGCTCACCACTAAATGGACAGGGTTTGACTGAAGCTTTCTTT
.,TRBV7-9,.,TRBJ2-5,CASSSGPPGLETQYF,TGTGCCAGCAGCTCCGGACCACCTGGCTTGGAGACCCAGTACTTC
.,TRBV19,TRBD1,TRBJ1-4,CASSSDRAANEKLFF,TGTGCCAGTAGTTCCGACAGGGCTGCTAATGAAAAACTGTTTTTT
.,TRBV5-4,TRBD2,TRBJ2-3,CASSFRTSGSTDTQYF,TGTGCCAGCAGCTTTCGGACTAGCGGGAGCACAGATACGCAGTATTTT
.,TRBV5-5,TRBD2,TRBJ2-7,CASSWTAGESTYEQYF,TGTGCCAGCAGCTGGACGGCGGGAGAAAGCACCTACGAGCAGTACTTC
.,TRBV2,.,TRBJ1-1,CAIHRARRTEAFF,TGTGCCATCCACAGGGCTCGAAGGACTGAAGCTTTCTTT
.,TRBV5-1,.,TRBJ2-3,CASGMGGRTDTQYF,TGCGCCAGCGGTATGGGAGGACGAACAGATACGCAGTATTTT
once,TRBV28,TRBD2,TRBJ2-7,CASSLILAALPYEQYF,TGTGCCAGCAGTCTCATTCTAGCGGCCCTTCCCTACGAGCAGTACTTC
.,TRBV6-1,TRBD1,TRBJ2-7,CASSWTGTGSYEQYF,TGTGCCAGCAGTTGGACCGGGACAGGTTCCTACGAGCAGTACTTC
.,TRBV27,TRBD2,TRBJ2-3,CASSLWTSGDTQYF,TGTGCCAGCAGTCTTTGGACTAGCGGGGATACGCAGTATTTT
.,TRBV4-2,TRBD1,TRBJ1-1,CASSQDPTGPEAFF,TGTGCCAGCAGCCAAGATCCGACAGGGCCTGAAGCTTTCTTT
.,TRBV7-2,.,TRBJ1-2,CASSLLGVNYGYTF,TGTGCCAGCAGCTTACTTGGGGTGAACTATGGCTACACCTTC
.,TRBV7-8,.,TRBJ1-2,CASRPSGRVGYTF,TGTGCCAGCAGACCATCCGGGAGGGTTGGCTACACCTTC
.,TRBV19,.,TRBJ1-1,CASSHRGGLGTEAFF,TGTGCCAGTAGCCACCGGGGGGGACTGGGCACTGAAGCTTTCTTT